This T cell receptor beta chain comes out of a study of cytomegalovirus exposure and HLA in healthy donors. CDR1 is MDHEN, CDR2 SYDVKM, per germline. V gave up 3 bases and J gave up 2 bases, with 7 bases separating them. This CDR3 spans 13 amino acids. Primers: 60 Vbeta forward and 13 Jbeta reverse. Measured with immunoSEQ multiplex PCR; TCRdb has only the in-frame clones, and not every one. The repertoire holds about 59,000 clones, with 65% to 90% as singletons. The chain recombines TRBV28 with TRBJ1-2; D ambiguous. The specimen sequenced was PBMCs. The receptor's source is a human donor in good health. The CDR3 DNA reads TGTGCCAGCAGTTTGGTACAGAACTATGGCTACACCTTC. Encoded protein: CASSLVQNYGYTF.